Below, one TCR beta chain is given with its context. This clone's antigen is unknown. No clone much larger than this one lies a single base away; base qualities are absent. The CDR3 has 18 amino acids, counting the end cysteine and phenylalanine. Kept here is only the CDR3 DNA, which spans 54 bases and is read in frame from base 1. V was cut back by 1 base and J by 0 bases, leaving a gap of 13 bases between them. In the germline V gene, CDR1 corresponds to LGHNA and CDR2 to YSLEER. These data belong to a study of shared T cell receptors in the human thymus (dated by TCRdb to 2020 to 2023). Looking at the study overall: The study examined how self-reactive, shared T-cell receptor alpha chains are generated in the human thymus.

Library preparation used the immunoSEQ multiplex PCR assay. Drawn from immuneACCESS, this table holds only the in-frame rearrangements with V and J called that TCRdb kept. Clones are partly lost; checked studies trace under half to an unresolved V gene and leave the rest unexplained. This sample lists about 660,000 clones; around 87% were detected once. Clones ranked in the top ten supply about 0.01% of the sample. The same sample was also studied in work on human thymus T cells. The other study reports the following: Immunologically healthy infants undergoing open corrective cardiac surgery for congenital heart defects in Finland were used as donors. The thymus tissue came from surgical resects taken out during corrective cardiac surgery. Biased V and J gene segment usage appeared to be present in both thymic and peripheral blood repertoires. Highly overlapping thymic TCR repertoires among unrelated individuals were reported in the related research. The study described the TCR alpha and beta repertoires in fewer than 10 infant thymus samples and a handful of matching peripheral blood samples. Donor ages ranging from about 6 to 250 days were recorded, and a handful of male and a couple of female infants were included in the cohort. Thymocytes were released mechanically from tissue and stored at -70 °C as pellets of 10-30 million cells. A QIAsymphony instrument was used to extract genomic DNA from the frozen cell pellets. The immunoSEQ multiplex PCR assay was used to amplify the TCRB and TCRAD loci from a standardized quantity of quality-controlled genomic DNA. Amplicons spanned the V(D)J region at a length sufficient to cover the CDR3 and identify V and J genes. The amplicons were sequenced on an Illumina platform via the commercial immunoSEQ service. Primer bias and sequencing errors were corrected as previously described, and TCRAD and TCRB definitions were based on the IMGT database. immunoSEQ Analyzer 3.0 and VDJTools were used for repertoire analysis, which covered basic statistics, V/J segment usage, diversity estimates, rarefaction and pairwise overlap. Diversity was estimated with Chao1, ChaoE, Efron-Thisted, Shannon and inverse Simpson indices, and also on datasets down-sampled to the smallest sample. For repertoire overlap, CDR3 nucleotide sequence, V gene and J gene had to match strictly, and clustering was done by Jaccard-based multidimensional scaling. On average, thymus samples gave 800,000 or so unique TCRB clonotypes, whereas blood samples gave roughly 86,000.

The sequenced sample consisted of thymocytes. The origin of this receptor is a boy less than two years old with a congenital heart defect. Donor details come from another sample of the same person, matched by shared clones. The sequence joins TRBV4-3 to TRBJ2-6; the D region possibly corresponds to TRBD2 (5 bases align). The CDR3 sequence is CASSQVFLRDSGANVLTF. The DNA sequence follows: TGCGCCAGCAGCCAAGTTTTCTTACGGGACTCTGGGGCCAACGTCCTGACTTTC.